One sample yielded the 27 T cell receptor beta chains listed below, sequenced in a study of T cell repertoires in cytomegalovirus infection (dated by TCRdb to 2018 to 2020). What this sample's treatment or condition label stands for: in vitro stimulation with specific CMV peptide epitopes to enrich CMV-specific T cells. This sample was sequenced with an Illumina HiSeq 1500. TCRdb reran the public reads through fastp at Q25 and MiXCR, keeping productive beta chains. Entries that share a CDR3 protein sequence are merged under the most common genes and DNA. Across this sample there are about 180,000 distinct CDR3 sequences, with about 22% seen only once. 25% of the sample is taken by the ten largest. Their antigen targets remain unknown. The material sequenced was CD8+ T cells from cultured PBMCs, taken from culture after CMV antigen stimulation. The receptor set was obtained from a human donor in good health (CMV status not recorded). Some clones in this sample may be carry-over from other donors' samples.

The CDR3 reads CASSPVIDTGELFF. The CDR3 DNA is TGTGCCAGCAGTCCCGTAATTGACACCGGGGAGCTGTTTTTT. V gene TRBV6-1 combines with J gene TRBJ2-2, with D uncertain. The CDR3 covers 14 residues. Germline V lookup: CDR1 MNHNS, CDR2 SASEGT. With 5 bases removed from V and 3 bases from J, the gap between germline ends came to 10 bases.

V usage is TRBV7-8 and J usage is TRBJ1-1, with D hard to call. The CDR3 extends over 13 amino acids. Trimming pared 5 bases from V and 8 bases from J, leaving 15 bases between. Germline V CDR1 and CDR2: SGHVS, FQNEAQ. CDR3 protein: CASSPRGFPEAFF. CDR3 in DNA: TGTGCCAGCAGCCCCAGAGGCTTCCCCGAAGCTTTCTTT.

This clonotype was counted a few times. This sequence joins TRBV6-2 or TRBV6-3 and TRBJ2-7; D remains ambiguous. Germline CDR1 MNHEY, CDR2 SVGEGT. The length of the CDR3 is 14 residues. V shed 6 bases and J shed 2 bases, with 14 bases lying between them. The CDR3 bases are TGTGCCAGCAGCCCCGGGCCCACTACCTACGAGCAGTACTTC. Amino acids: CASSPGPTTYEQYF.

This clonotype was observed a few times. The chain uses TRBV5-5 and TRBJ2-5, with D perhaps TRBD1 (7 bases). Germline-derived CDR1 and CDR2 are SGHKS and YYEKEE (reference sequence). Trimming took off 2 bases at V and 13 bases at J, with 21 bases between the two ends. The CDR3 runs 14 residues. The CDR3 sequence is CASSFHRGAGTWYF. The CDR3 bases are TGTGCCAGCAGCTTCCACAGGGGTGCGGGGACCTGGTACTTC.

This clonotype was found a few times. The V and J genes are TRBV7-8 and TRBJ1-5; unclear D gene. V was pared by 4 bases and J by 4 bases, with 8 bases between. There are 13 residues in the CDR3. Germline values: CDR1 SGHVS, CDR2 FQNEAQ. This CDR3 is CASSSTSNQPQHF. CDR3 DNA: TGTGCCAGCAGCTCAACATCTAATCAGCCCCAGCATTTT. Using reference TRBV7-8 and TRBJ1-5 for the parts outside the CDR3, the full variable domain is GAGVSQSPRYKVAKRGQDVALRCDPISGHVSLFWYQQALGQGPEFLTYFQNEAQLDKSGLPSDRFFAERPEGSVSTLKIQRTQQEDSAVYLCASSSTSNQPQHFGDGTRLSIL.

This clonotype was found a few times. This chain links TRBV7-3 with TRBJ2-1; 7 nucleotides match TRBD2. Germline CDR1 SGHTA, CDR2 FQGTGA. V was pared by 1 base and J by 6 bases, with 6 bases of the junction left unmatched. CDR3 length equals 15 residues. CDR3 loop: CASSLIGGEVNEQFF. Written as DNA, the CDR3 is TGTGCCAGCAGCTTAATTGGGGGGGAGGTCAATGAGCAGTTCTTC. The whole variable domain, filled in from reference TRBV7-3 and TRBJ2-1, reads GAGVSQTPSNKVTEKGKYVELRCDPISGHTALYWYRQSLGQGPEFLIYFQGTGAADDSGLPNDRFFAVRPEGSVSTLKIQRTERGDSAVYLCASSLIGGEVNEQFFGPGTRLTVL.

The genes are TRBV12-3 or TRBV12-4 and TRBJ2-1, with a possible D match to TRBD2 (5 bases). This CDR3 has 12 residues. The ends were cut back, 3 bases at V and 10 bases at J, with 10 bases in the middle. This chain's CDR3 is CASSFGRREQFF. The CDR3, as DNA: TGTGCCAGCAGTTTTGGGAGACGAGAGCAGTTCTTC.

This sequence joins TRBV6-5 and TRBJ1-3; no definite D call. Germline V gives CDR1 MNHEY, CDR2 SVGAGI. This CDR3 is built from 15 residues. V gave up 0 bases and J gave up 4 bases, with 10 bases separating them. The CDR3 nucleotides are TGTGCCAGCAGTTACTCCGGCACAGTCGGAAACACCATATATTTT. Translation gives CASSYSGTVGNTIYF.

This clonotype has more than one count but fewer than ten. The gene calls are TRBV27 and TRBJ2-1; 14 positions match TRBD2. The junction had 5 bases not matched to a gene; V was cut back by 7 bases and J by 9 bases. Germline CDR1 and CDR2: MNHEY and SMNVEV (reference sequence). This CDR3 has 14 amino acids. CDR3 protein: CASTWTSGGSEQFF. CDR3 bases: TGTGCCAGCACTTGGACTAGCGGGGGGTCTGAGCAGTTCTTC.

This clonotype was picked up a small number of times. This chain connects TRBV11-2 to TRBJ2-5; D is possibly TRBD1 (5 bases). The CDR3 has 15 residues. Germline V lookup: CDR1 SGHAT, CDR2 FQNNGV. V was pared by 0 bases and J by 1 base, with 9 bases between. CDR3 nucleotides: TGTGCCAGCAGCTTAGAATACAGGCCCCAAGAGACCCAGTACTTC. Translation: CASSLEYRPQETQYF.

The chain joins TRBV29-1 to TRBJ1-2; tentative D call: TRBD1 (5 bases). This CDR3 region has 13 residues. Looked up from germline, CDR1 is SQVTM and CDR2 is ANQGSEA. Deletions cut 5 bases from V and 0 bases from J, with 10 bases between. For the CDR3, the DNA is TGCAGCGTTCCAGGGCGGGCTAACTATGGCTACACCTTC. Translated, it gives CSVPGRANYGYTF. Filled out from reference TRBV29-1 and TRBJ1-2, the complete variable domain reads SAVISQKPSRDICQRGTSLTIQCQVDSQVTMMFWYRQQPGQSLTLIATANQGSEATYESGFVIDKFPISRPNLTFSTLTVSNMSPEDSSIYLCSVPGRANYGYTFGSGTRLTVV.

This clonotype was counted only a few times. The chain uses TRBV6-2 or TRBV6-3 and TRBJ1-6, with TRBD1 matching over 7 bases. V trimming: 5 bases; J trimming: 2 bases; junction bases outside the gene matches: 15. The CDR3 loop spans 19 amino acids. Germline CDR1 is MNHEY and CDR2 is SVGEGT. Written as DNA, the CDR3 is TGTGCCAGCAGTGATCCGGGACAGAGGATTCGTCCCTATAATTCACCCCTCCACTTT. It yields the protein CASSDPGQRIRPYNSPLHF.

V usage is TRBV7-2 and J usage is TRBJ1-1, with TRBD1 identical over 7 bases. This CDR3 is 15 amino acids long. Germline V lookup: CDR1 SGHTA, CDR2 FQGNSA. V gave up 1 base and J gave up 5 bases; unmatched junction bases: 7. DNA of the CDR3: TGTGCCAGCAGCTTAGGGGTACAGGGGATGACTGAAGCTTTCTTT. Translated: CASSLGVQGMTEAFF.

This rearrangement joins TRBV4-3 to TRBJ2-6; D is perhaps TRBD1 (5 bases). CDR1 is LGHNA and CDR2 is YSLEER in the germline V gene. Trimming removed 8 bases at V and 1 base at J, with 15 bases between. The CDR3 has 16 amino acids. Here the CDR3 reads CASGPGFGSGANVLTF. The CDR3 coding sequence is TGCGCCAGCGGACCAGGGTTCGGATCTGGGGCCAACGTCCTGACTTTC.

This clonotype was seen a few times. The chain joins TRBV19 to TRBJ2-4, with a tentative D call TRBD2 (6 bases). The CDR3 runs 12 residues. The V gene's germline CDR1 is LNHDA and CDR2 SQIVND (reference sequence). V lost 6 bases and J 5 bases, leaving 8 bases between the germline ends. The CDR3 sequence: CASRGLQNIQYF. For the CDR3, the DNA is TGTGCCAGTAGGGGACTTCAAAACATTCAGTACTTC.

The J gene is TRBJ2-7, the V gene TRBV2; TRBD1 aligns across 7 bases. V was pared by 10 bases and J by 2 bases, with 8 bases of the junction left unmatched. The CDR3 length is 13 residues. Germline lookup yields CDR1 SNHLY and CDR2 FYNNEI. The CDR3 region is CAITGEGPYEQYF. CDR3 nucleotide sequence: TGTGCCATCACAGGGGAAGGTCCCTACGAGCAGTACTTC.

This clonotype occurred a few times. CDR3 residues: CASSYRTGGALAKNIQYF. The CDR3 DNA is TGTGCCAGCAGTTACCGAACAGGGGGAGCACTAGCCAAAAACATTCAGTACTTC. V and J are TRBV6-2 or TRBV6-3 and TRBJ2-4, with 8 nucleotides matching TRBD1. V was clipped by 2 bases and J by 0 bases; unmatched bases: 9. CDR3 length: 18 residues. Germline assignment: CDR1 MNHEY and CDR2 SVGEGT.

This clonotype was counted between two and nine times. The CDR3 reads CASMLGADTEAFF. CDR3 in DNA: TGTGCCAGCATGTTGGGGGCGGACACTGAAGCTTTCTTT. The chain has TRBV5-6 and TRBJ1-1, with D perhaps TRBD1 (6 bases). CDR3 size: 13 residues. V lost 6 bases and J lost 3, with 12 bases in between. CDR1 is SGHDT and CDR2 is YYEEEE in the germline V gene.

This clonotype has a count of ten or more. The CDR3 DNA sequence: TGCGCCAGCAGCCCGGCAGGGGGCCACAACACCGGGGAGCTGTTTTTT. Residues: CASSPAGGHNTGELFF. V is TRBV4-3 and J is TRBJ2-2, with 8 nucleotides matching TRBD1. The ends lost 4 bases at V and 2 bases at J; junction bases unmatched: 6. Per the germline V gene, CDR1 is LGHNA and CDR2 is YSLEER. The CDR3 has 16 amino acids.

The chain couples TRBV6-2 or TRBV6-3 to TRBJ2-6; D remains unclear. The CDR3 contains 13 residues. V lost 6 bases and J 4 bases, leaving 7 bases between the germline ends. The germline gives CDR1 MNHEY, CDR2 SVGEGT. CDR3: CASSPQGANVLTF. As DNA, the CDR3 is TGTGCCAGCAGCCCACAGGGGGCCAACGTCCTGACTTTC.

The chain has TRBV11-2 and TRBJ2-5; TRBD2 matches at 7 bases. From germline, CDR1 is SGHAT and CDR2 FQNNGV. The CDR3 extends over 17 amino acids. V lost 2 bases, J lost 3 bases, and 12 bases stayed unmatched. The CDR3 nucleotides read TGTGCCAGCAGCTTAAGTTTTGTAGCGGGTGGAGAAGAGACCCAGTACTTC. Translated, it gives CASSLSFVAGGEETQYF.

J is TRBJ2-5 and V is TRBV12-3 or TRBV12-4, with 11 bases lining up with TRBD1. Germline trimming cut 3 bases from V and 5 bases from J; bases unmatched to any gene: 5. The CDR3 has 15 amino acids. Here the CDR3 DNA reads TGTGCCAGCAGTTTCGGACAGGGGGCTTATGAGACCCAGTACTTC. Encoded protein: CASSFGQGAYETQYF.

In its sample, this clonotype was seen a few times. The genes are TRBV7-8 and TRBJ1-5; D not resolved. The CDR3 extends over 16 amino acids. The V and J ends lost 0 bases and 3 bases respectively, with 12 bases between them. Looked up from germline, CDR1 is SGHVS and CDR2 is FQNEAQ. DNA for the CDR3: TGTGCCAGCAGCTTAGCGACGAAGCAAGTCAATCAGCCCCAGCATTTT. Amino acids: CASSLATKQVNQPQHF. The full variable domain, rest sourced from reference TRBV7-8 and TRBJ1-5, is GAGVSQSPRYKVAKRGQDVALRCDPISGHVSLFWYQQALGQGPEFLTYFQNEAQLDKSGLPSDRFFAERPEGSVSTLKIQRTQQEDSAVYLCASSLATKQVNQPQHFGDGTRLSIL.

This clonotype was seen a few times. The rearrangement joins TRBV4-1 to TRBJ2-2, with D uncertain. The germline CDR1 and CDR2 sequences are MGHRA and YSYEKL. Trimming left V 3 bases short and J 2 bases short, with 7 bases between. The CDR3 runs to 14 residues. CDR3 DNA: TGCGCCAGCAGCCAGGACGTTAACACCGGGGAGCTGTTTTTT. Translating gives CASSQDVNTGELFF.

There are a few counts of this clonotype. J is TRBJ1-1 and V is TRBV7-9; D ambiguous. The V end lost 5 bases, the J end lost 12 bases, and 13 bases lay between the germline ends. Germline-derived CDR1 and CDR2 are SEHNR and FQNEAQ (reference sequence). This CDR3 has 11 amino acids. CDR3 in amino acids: CASSNVFGTFF. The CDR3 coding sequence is TGTGCCAGCAGCAACGTATTCGGAACTTTCTTT.

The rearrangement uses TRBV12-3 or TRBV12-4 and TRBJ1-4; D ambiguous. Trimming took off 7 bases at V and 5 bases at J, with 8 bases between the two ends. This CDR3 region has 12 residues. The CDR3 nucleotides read TGTGCCAGCACCGAGGGAAATGAAAAACTGTTTTTT. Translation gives CASTEGNEKLFF.

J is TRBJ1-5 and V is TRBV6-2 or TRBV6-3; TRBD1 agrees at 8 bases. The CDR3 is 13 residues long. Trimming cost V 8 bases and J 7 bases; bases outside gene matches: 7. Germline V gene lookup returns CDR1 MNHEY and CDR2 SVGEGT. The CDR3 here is CASGGRGRQPQHF. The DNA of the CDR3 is TGTGCCAGCGGGGGCAGGGGGCGACAGCCCCAGCATTTT.